The present entry profiles one T cell receptor beta chain with its context. Its antigen is currently not known. No much larger clonotype is one base removed from it; base qualities were not supplied. These data are taken from a study of vaccination effects on CD4 cells after COVID-19 (dated by TCRdb to between 2021 and 2022). In the study overall: Post-vaccine samples across the study were collected a median of 72 days after the second dose, with a range of 14 to 241. The study compared SARS-CoV-2 spike-specific CD4+ TCR repertoires before and after mRNA vaccination in COVID-19 convalescent patients and infection-naive vaccine recipients. The full study included some 10 COVID-19 convalescent patients and a handful of SARS-CoV-2-naive healthy vaccine recipients. Cultures from other donors in the study were sequenced using the Oncomine TCR Beta short-read assay on an Illumina iSeq 100. Beyond this particular receptor, the publication reports: Marked clonal contraction was observed in both infection-induced and vaccine-induced clones at late post-vaccination timepoints, consistent with waning T cell responses. Among healthy vaccine recipients, nearly all vaccine-induced clones were SARS-CoV-2 mono-reactive, and only 1 of 255 was cross-reactive with common cold coronaviruses. The study was limited by a small number of convalescent patients and lacked early post-infection timepoints.

In the ViraFEST assay, PBMC were stimulated with viral peptide pools, and TCR sequencing was then used to find antigen-specific CD4+ T cell clonotypes based on their expansion. After more than 9 days of culture, CD4+ T cells were isolated with the EasySep CD4+ T cell isolation kit. Two doses of either the BNT162b2 or the mRNA-1273 mRNA SARS-CoV-2 vaccine were administered to participants. Healthy vaccine recipients had no prior SARS-CoV-2 infection, confirmed by negative nucleocapsid antibodies before and after vaccination. Two million PBMC per well were cultured in IMDM with about 5% human AB serum, roughly 11 IU/ml IL-2 and gentamicin, plus 10 ug/ml peptides. Half of the culture medium was replaced with fresh IL-2-containing medium on days 3 and 7. Unless otherwise noted, each peptide stimulation condition was cultured in triplicate wells. PBMC were separated from whole blood using Ficoll-Paque Plus gradient centrifugation and were then either cryopreserved at -140C or used fresh. Overlapping peptide pools spanned the spike proteins of SARS-CoV-2 and the common cold coronaviruses HCoV-NL63, HCoV-OC43 and HCoV-229E. The QIAamp micro DNA kit was used to extract genomic DNA from the cultured CD4+ T cells.

Library preparation employed the immunoSEQ multiplex PCR assay. DNA from the CD4+ T cells that had been cultured and isolated underwent TCR beta CDR3 sequencing. Under the source paper's analysis protocol: Non-productive TCR sequences were discarded, and reads were trimmed to the CDR3 region, with only CDR3s of 7 or more amino acids retained. The MANAFEST web app was used to pick out antigen-specific clonotypes by comparing their expansion in peptide wells with that in reference cultures. To count as positive, a clone had to show expansion at FDR<0.05 compared with the reference and with all other wells, an odds ratio above 5, and a frequency above 0.1% in two replicate wells. A clonotype was called cross-reactive if it was significantly expanded both in SARS-CoV-2 spike wells and in at least one common cold coronavirus spike condition. Using the stringdist R package, CDR3 similarity was measured by Levenshtein distance, and unrooted trees were constructed with ape in R 3.6.1. Sourced from immuneACCESS, this table was stored by TCRdb with only in-frame sequences that have V and J called. A share of the clones is absent; for the studies checked, an unresolved V gene accounts for under half, and the remainder has no known explanation. D and trimming come from the DNA, and the V and J calls and clone size come from that table. The sample has around 30,000 clones on record, about 66% of them singletons. The ten largest make up about 8.1% of the sample.

The CDR3 contains 15 residues, cysteine and phenylalanine counted. Left in the record is the CDR3 DNA by itself, 45 bases read in frame from the first base. CDR1 and CDR2, looked up from the germline V gene (reference sequence), are SEHNR and FQNEAQ. Compared with germline, V lacks 4 bases and J lacks 6 bases; bases without a gene match: 8. This receptor was obtained from a human donor who received a COVID-19 vaccine. Recombination linked TRBV7-9 to TRBJ2-3, with 9 bases aligning to TRBD2. Sequencing was performed on CD4+ T cells from PBMCs cultured with SARS-CoV-2 spike peptides, taken after COVID-19 vaccination. The cell subset or site label for this specimen denotes: SARS-CoV-2 spike overlapping peptide pool stimulation. The CDR3 corresponds to CASSSLAGVPDTQYF. The bases are TGTGCCAGCAGCTCCTTAGCGGGGGTCCCGGATACGCAGTATTTT.